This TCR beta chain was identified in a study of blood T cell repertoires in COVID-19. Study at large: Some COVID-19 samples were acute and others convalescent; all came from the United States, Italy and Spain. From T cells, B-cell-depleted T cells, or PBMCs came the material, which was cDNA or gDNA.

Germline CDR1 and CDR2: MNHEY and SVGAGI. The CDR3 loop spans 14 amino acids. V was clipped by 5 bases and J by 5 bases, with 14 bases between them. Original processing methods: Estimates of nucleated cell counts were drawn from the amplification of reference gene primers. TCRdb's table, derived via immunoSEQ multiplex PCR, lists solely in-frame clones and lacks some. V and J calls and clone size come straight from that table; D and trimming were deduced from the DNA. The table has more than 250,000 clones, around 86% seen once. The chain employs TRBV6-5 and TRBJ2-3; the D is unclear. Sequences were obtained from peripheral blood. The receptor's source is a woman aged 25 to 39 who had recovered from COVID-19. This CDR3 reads CASSPKLRLDTQYF. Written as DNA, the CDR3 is TGTGCCAGCAGTCCAAAGCTAAGACTAGATACGCAGTATTTT.